This T cell receptor beta chain is drawn from a study of cytomegalovirus exposure and HLA in healthy donors. With 60 Vbeta and 13 Jbeta primers, the PCR was carried out. TCRdb's copy holds only in-frame clones and misses some; the assay was immunoSEQ multiplex PCR. Of roughly 240,000 clones listed, just under 80% are singletons. As to this clone: The antigen is not known.

The study, taken as a whole, reports: About 87% or about 30% of the time was how often most TCR beta V segments were productive, according to an earlier analysis. Analysis was carried out at a later point, and it linked a missense DCLRE1C variant to TCR beta V- and J-gene trimming.

Losses at the gene ends were 2 bases for V and 4 bases for J; bases not matched to a gene: 6. This CDR3 region has 16 residues. CDR1 MNHEY and CDR2 SVGAGI come from the germline V gene. The source of this sequence is a boy aged 5-17 years in good health and CMV-seronegative. The sample taken for sequencing was PBMCs. The chain uses TRBV6-5 and TRBJ2-7, with TRBD1 identical over 12 bases. For the CDR3, the DNA is TGTGCCAGCAGTTACGGGGGGACAGGGGGCAAGTACGAGCAGTACTTC. It encodes CASSYGGTGGKYEQYF.